One sample yielded the 22 T cell receptor beta chains listed below, sequenced in a study of cytomegalovirus exposure and HLA in healthy donors. TCRdb keeps only in-frame clones here, not all; method: immunoSEQ multiplex PCR. Of roughly 150,000 clones in the sample, approximately 93% are singletons; the top ten hold 0.69%. Sequenced input: PBMCs. Receptors originate from a man younger than 35 in good health and CMV-seronegative.

The V gene is TRBV7-2, the J gene TRBJ1-4, with a tentative D call TRBD1 (5 bases). The CDR3 length is 15 residues. Germline assignment: CDR1 SGHTA and CDR2 FQGNSA. Trimming removed 3 bases from V and 7 bases from J, with 15 bases in between. This CDR3 is CASSFGRRVVEKLFF. The CDR3 nucleotides read TGTGCCAGCAGCTTTGGCCGCAGGGTGGTTGAAAAACTGTTTTTT.

This clone was recorded once. The rearrangement uses TRBV7-8 and TRBJ2-3; TRBD1 matches 7 bases. Germline CDR1 reads SGHVS; CDR2 reads FQNEAQ. This CDR3 spans 15 amino acids. The V and J ends lost 5 bases and 2 bases, in that order; junction bases with no gene match: 7. The CDR3 loop is CASSPDRSNTDTQYF. CDR3 nucleotide sequence: TGTGCCAGCAGCCCGGACAGGTCCAACACAGATACGCAGTATTTT.

The chain recombines TRBV14 with TRBJ1-2; no definite D call. Trimming shortened V by 0 bases and J by 0 bases, and 17 bases separated the two germline ends. The CDR3 has 18 amino acids. The germline V gene encodes CDR1 SGHDN and CDR2 FVKESK. The CDR3: CASSQDVWATVSNYGYTF. CDR3 sequence (DNA): TGTGCCAGCAGCCAAGATGTCTGGGCAACAGTCTCTAACTATGGCTACACCTTC.

The V and J genes are TRBV19 and TRBJ2-5; 9 bases map to TRBD2. J gave up 1 base and V 2 bases, and 8 bases lay outside the gene matches. Germline loops: CDR1 LNHDA, CDR2 SQIVND (reference sequence). CDR3 length equals 17 residues. The CDR3 DNA reads as TGTGCCAGTAGTATACGAAAACTAGCGGGCTTCCAAGAGACCCAGTACTTC. It translates to CASSIRKLAGFQETQYF.

The CDR3 DNA follows: TGCGCCAGCAGTCGCGAGACAGGGGTAGATACGCAGTATTTT. This translates into CASSRETGVDTQYF. The V gene is TRBV10-2, the J gene TRBJ2-3; 8 bases fit TRBD1. This CDR3 is 14 amino acids long. J gave up 5 bases and V 5 bases, and 6 bases lay outside the gene matches. Germline CDR1 reads WSHSY; CDR2 reads SAAADI.

The chain couples TRBV7-9 to TRBJ2-3; 9 positions match TRBD1. V shed 3 bases and J 0 bases; nucleotides not matched to a gene: 1. This CDR3 has 15 amino acids. The germline gives CDR1 SEHNR, CDR2 FQNEAQ (reference sequence). The CDR3 sequence is CASSLGTGSTDTQYF. The CDR3 nucleotides are TGTGCCAGCAGCTTGGGGACAGGGAGCACAGATACGCAGTATTTT.

V is TRBV7-3 and J is TRBJ2-3; 8 nucleotides match TRBD1. CDR1 and CDR2 (germline): SGHTA, FQGTGA. V shed 2 bases, J shed 1 base, and the junction held 5 bases outside the gene matches. CDR3 size: 16 residues. CDR3 DNA sequence: TGTGCCAGCAGCTTAGTCGGGACAGGAGGCACAGATACGCAGTATTTT. Protein sequence: CASSLVGTGGTDTQYF.

This clone was observed a single time. The genes are TRBV11-2 and TRBJ2-7, with 7 bases that match TRBD1. CDR1 and CDR2 from the germline V gene are SGHAT and FQNNGV. The CDR3 consists of 17 residues. V lost 0 bases and J lost 4; bases outside the gene matches: 12. CDR3 bases: TGTGCCAGCAGCTTAGATAGAGGCAGGACAGGCCTATACGAGCAGTACTTC. Encoded protein: CASSLDRGRTGLYEQYF.

CDR3 DNA: TGTGCCAGCAGTCCCCACAGGTGCGAGCAGTACGTC. Its translation is CASSPHRCEQYV. The chain couples TRBV28 to TRBJ2-7; D possibly corresponds to TRBD1 (5 bases). V gave up 5 bases and J gave up 6 bases, with 11 bases separating them. CDR1 MDHEN and CDR2 SYDVKM come from the germline V gene. This CDR3 spans 12 amino acids.

The chain has TRBV28 and TRBJ2-2; perhaps TRBD2 as D (5 bases). This CDR3 has 15 residues. Germline assignment: CDR1 MDHEN and CDR2 SYDVKM. Trimming stripped 3 bases from V and 0 bases from J, with 8 bases between. CDR3 sequence: CASSFGNANTGELFF. In DNA form, the CDR3 reads TGTGCCAGCAGTTTCGGGAACGCGAACACCGGGGAGCTGTTTTTT.

The V call is TRBV27, the J call TRBJ2-7; weak D call: TRBD2 (6 bases). The CDR3 spans 16 residues. CDR1 is MNHEY, CDR2 SMNVEV, per germline (reference sequence). V lost 5 bases and J lost 3, with 20 bases in between. The CDR3 coding sequence is TGTGCCAGCAGTCCAATCAGGCCGGCGGGGCTCTACGAGCAGTACGTC. Its translation is CASSPIRPAGLYEQYV.

The V gene is TRBV11-2, the J gene TRBJ2-7; TRBD1 aligns across 7 bases. The ends lost 4 bases at V and 0 bases at J; junction bases unmatched: 6. In germline, CDR1 is SGHAT, CDR2 FQNNGV. This CDR3 is built from 15 residues. This chain's CDR3 is CASSWPTGTSYEQYF. The CDR3 DNA follows: TGTGCCAGCAGCTGGCCGACAGGGACCTCCTACGAGCAGTACTTC.

The CDR3 is CASSITGGEQFF. For the CDR3, the DNA is TGTGCCAGTAGTATAACAGGGGGTGAGCAGTTCTTC. V usage is TRBV19 and J usage is TRBJ2-1; 8 nucleotides line up with TRBD1. Germline CDR1 LNHDA, CDR2 SQIVND (reference sequence). The CDR3 sequence is 12 residues long. V trimming: 2 bases; J trimming: 9 bases; junction bases outside the gene matches: 0.

In DNA, the CDR3 is TGTGCCAGTACCCAAATCACAGGGGGCCCTTTTAATCAGCCCCAGCATTTT. Translation: CASTQITGGPFNQPQHF. The genes are TRBV19 and TRBJ1-5, with 9 nucleotides matching TRBD1. CDR1 LNHDA and CDR2 SQIVND come from the germline V gene (reference sequence). V trimming: 7 bases; J trimming: 4 bases; junction bases outside the gene matches: 14. The CDR3 consists of 17 residues.

This chain connects TRBV9 to TRBJ1-3, with TRBD1 as a possible D gene (5 bases). Germline loops: CDR1 SGDLS, CDR2 YYNGEE. The CDR3 runs to 16 residues. Trimming left V 4 bases short and J 0 bases short, with 14 bases between. The CDR3 region has the DNA TGTGCCAGCAGCCCCGGGGGTGGGCACTCTGGAAACACCATATATTTT. Amino acids: CASSPGGGHSGNTIYF.

This clone was seen just once. The V call is TRBV29-1, the J call TRBJ2-5; no firm D call. Germline V gene data show CDR1 as SQVTM and CDR2 as ANQGSEA. V lost 3 bases to trimming and J lost 9 bases, with 11 bases between them. The CDR3 length is 11 residues. The chain's CDR3 is CSVDGRSAQYF. DNA for the CDR3: TGCAGCGTTGATGGCAGGTCGGCCCAGTACTTC.

V gene TRBV7-2 combines with J gene TRBJ1-5, with a weak D call TRBD1 (5 bases). The CDR3 sequence is 19 residues long. The V end lost 5 bases, the J end lost 0 bases, and 23 bases lay between the germline ends. The V gene's germline CDR1 is SGHTA and CDR2 FQGNSA. CDR3 sequence (DNA): TGTGCCAGCAGCCCGAGCCCCAGGTTACAGGCAGTTAGCAATCAGCCCCAGCATTTT. Its translation is CASSPSPRLQAVSNQPQHF.

The gene calls are TRBV15 and TRBJ2-7, with a possible D match to TRBD2 (5 bases). The germline gives CDR1 LNHNV, CDR2 YYDKDF (reference sequence). The V gene lost 0 bases and the J gene lost 6 bases, with 12 bases spanning the gap. The length of the CDR3 is 14 residues. The CDR3 nucleotides are TGTGCCACCAGCAGAGATCGAGGGTTTGGCGAGCAGTACTTC. Translation gives CATSRDRGFGEQYF.

This clone showed up just once. The V call is TRBV4-1, the J call TRBJ1-3, with D hard to call. The CDR3 length is 15 residues. The V end was cut by 1 base, the J end by 0 bases, with 7 bases between. Germline V CDR1 and CDR2: MGHRA, YSYEKL. The CDR3 spells CASSQAFSSGNTIYF. The CDR3 DNA is TGCGCCAGCAGCCAAGCGTTTAGCTCTGGAAACACCATATATTTT.

This clone was found once. V usage is TRBV7-9 and J usage is TRBJ1-4, with TRBD1 identical over 7 bases. Trimming cost V 2 bases and J 2 bases; bases outside gene matches: 8. Germline CDR1 reads SEHNR; CDR2 reads FQNEAQ (reference sequence). The CDR3 is 17 amino acids. In nucleotides, the CDR3 is TGTGCCAGCAGCTTAACCGGGACAGCTCGCACTAATGAAAAACTGTTTTTT. As protein: CASSLTGTARTNEKLFF.

The rearrangement joins TRBV7-2 to TRBJ1-2, with TRBD1 matching over 7 bases. This CDR3 is 15 amino acids long. J lost 6 bases, V lost 3 bases, and 10 bases had no gene match. CDR1 and CDR2 from the germline V gene are SGHTA and FQGNSA. The CDR3 DNA reads as TGTGCCAGCAGCTTGGCGACGACAGGGAGACATGGCTACACCTTC. Translation: CASSLATTGRHGYTF. The full variable domain, completed using reference TRBV7-2 and TRBJ1-2, is GAGVSQSPSNKVTEKGKDVELRCDPISGHTALYWYRQSLGQGLEFLIYFQGNSAPDKSGLPSDRFSAERTGGSVSTLTIQRTQQEDSAVYLCASSLATTGRHGYTFGSGTRLTVV.

This chain joins TRBV15 and TRBJ1-2; 7 bases are a match to TRBD1. The junction had 16 bases not matched to a gene; V was cut back by 1 base and J by 8 bases. The CDR3 is 17 residues long. Germline loops: CDR1 LNHNV, CDR2 YYDKDF (reference sequence). The CDR3 region is CATSRGGGDRWLNGYTF. CDR3 DNA sequence: TGTGCCACCAGCAGAGGAGGAGGGGACAGATGGTTAAACGGCTACACCTTC.